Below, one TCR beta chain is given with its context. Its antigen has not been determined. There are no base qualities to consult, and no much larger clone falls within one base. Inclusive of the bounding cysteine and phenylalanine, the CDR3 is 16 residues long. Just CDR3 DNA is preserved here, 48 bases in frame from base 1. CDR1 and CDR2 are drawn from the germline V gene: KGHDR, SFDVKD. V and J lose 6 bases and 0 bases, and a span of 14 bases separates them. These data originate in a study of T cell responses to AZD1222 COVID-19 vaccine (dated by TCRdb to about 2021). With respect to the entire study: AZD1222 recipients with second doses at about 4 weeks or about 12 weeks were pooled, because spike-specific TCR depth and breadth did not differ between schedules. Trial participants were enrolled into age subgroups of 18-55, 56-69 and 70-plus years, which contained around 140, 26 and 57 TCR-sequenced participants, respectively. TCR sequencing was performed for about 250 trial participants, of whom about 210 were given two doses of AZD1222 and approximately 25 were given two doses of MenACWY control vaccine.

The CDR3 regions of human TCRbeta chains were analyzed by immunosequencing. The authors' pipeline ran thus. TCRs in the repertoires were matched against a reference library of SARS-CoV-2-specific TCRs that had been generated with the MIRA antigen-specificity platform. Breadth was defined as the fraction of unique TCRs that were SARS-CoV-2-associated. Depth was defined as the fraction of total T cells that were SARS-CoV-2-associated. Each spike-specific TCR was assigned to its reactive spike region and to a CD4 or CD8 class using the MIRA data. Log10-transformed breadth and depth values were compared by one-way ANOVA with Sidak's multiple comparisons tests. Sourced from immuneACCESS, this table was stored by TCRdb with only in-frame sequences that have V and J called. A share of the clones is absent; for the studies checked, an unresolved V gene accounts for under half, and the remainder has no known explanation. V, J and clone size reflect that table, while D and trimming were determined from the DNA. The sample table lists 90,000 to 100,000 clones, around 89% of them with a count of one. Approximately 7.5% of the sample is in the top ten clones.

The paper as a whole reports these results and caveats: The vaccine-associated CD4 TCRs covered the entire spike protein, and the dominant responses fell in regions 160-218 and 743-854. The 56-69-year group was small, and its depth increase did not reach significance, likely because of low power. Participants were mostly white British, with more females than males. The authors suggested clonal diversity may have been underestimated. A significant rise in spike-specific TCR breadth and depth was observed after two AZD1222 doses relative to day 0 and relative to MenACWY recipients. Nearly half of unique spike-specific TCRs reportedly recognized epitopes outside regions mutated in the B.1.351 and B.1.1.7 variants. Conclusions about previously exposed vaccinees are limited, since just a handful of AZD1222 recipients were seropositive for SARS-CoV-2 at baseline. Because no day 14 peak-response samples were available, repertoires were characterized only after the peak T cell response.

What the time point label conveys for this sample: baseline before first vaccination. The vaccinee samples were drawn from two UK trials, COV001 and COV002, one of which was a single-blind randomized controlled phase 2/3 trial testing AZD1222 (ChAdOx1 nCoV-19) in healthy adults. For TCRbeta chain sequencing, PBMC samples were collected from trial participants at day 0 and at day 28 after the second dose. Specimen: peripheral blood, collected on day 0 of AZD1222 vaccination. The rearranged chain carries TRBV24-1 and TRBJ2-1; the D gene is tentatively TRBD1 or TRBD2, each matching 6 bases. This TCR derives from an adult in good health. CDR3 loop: CATSTSGANSYNEQFF. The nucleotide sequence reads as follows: TGTGCCACCAGTACATCGGGGGCCAACTCCTACAATGAGCAGTTCTTC.